The present TCR beta chain was sequenced within a study of blood T cell repertoires in COVID-19. Produced via immunoSEQ multiplex PCR; TCRdb's table is partial and in-frame only. The data hold some 430,000 clones, with about 90% observed a single time. This clone appeared a few times. The CDR3 covers 16 residues. The chain joins TRBV21-1 to TRBJ2-1; the tabulated D call, TRBD1, remains unverified against the DNA. TRBV21-1 is a pseudogene segment. The receptor comes from a man in his late teens or twenties who had recovered from COVID-19. The sample was PBMCs or T cells enriched from blood (not recorded which). The CDR3 protein is CASSKATQLTYNEQFF. The CDR3 nucleotides read TGTGCCAGCAGCAAAGCTACGCAGTTAACCTACAATGAGCAGTTCTTC.